This is a list of T cell receptor beta chains from one sample in a study of naive and memory T cell subsets. TCRdb reanalysed the UMI-ligation and nested PCR reads using MiXCR and keeps one entry per CDR3 protein. Counted here are about 90,000 distinct CDR3 sequences, around 11% occurring once; the ten biggest clones make up about 0.14%. Source material: naive CD4+ T cells from blood. The receptor set was obtained from a human donor in good health. Each CDR3 is given without its conserved first and last residue. For some rows the clone size is stated as once, few or many, or as a class when expanded; others skip it.

CDR3 length: 13
clone size: NA
V gene: TRBV3-1
J gene: TRBJ2-2
CDR3 protein: ASSRGTGKAGELF

CDR3 length: 14
clone size: few
V gene: TRBV27
J gene: TRBJ2-1
CDR3 protein: ASSSARGGGGNEQF

CDR3 length: 13
clone size: NA
V gene: TRBV14
J gene: TRBJ2-1
CDR3 protein: ASSQLRTSGGEQF

CDR3 length: 14
clone size: many
V gene: TRBV4-3
J gene: TRBJ2-7
CDR3 protein: ASSQGAGTTDYEQY

CDR3 length: 13
clone size: many
V gene: TRBV12-3/TRBV12-4
J gene: TRBJ2-2
CDR3 protein: ASRDRDLNTGELF

CDR3 length: 12
clone size: few
V gene: TRBV2
J gene: TRBJ2-1
CDR3 protein: ASTTGLLYNEQF

CDR3 length: 14
clone size: many
V gene: TRBV5-1
J gene: TRBJ2-3
CDR3 protein: ASSHGTGEGSDTQY

CDR3 length: 11
clone size: few
V gene: TRBV20-1
J gene: TRBJ2-4
CDR3 protein: SASPDPQNIQY

CDR3 length: 12
clone size: few
V gene: TRBV12-3/TRBV12-4
J gene: TRBJ1-5
CDR3 protein: ASSFRYSNQPQH

CDR3 length: 14
clone size: few
V gene: TRBV5-5
J gene: TRBJ2-3
CDR3 protein: ASTTTGLAVADTQY

CDR3 length: 13
clone size: few
V gene: TRBV7-2
J gene: TRBJ2-1
CDR3 protein: ASSLGQGGNNEQF

CDR3 length: 12
clone size: many
V gene: TRBV29-1
J gene: TRBJ2-3
CDR3 protein: SVVRTAPLDTQY

CDR3 length: 13
clone size: NA
V gene: TRBV6-5
J gene: TRBJ2-1
CDR3 protein: ASSFGQGAFNEQF

CDR3 length: 15
clone size: NA
V gene: TRBV7-2
J gene: TRBJ1-1
CDR3 protein: ASSRQTTVLPFTEAF

CDR3 length: 10
clone size: NA
V gene: TRBV27
J gene: TRBJ2-3
CDR3 protein: ASRKALDTQY

CDR3 length: 12
clone size: few
V gene: TRBV6-5
J gene: TRBJ2-5
CDR3 protein: ASSPRTGSKTQY

CDR3 length: 11
clone size: many
V gene: TRBV27
J gene: TRBJ2-3
CDR3 protein: ASRRGIADTQY

CDR3 length: 11
clone size: few
V gene: TRBV20-1
J gene: TRBJ1-6
CDR3 protein: SASQGPNSPLH

CDR3 length: 13
clone size: NA
V gene: TRBV12-3/TRBV12-4
J gene: TRBJ2-7
CDR3 protein: ASSFGEVRVYEQY

CDR3 length: 10
clone size: many
V gene: TRBV28
J gene: TRBJ2-1
CDR3 protein: ASSLGGYEQF

CDR3 length: 13
clone size: NA
V gene: TRBV5-1
J gene: TRBJ1-5
CDR3 protein: ASSFSGSGNQPQH

CDR3 length: 17
clone size: NA
V gene: TRBV6-2/TRBV6-3
J gene: TRBJ2-1
CDR3 protein: ASSGQRDRGWEAYNEQF

CDR3 length: 11
clone size: few
V gene: TRBV4-3
J gene: TRBJ1-4
CDR3 protein: ASSQERGEKLF

CDR3 length: 12
clone size: few
V gene: TRBV18
J gene: TRBJ2-5
CDR3 protein: ASSRDRTEETQY

CDR3 length: 9
clone size: NA
V gene: TRBV7-9
J gene: TRBJ2-7
CDR3 protein: ASSLSTEQY